Sequencing of this TCR beta chain was carried out in a study of shared clonotypes between healthy human individuals. Study in general: The plates for each donor numbered three CD4 naive, three CD4 memory, two CD8 naive and one CD8 memory.

CD8 cells regarded as naive lacked CD45RO, were positively chosen for CCR7, and omitted terminally differentiated effector memory CD45RA+ cells. In the authors' workflow: ImmunoSEQ only sent back junction sequences with no quality scores, so filtering was done differently. Some clones are missing from TCRdb's copy, which holds only in-frame ones; the method was immunoSEQ multiplex PCR. V and J calls plus clone size are reproduced from that table; the DNA served to infer D and trimming. The sample has some 800,000 clones; around 92% are singletons. Per the germline V gene, CDR1 is SGDLS and CDR2 is YYNGEE. The CDR3 loop spans 14 amino acids. V lost 5 bases to trimming and J lost 6 bases, with 17 bases between them.

The chain joins TRBV9 to TRBJ1-1; TRBD1 is a possible D gene (6 bases). Sequencing was carried out using naive CD8+ T cells sorted from blood. The source is a man younger than 45 in good health. The CDR3 DNA sequence: TGTGCCAGCAGTGAAGATAGGGGGACCGCTGAAGCTTTCTTT. It codes for CASSEDRGTAEAFF.